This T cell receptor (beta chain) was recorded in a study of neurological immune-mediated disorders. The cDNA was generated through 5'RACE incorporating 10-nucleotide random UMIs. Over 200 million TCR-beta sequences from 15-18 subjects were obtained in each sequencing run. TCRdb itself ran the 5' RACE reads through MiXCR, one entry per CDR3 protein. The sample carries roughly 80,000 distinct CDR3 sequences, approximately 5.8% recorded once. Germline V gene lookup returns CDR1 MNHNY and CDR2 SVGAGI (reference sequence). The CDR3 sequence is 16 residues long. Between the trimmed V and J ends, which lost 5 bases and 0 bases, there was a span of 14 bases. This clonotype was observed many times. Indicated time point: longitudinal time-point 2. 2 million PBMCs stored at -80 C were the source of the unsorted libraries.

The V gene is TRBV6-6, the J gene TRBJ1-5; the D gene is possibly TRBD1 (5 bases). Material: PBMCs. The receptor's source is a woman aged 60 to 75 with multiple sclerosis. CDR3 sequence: CASSNRRGASNQPQHF. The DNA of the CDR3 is TGTGCCAGCAGTAACCGCAGAGGGGCTAGCAATCAGCCCCAGCATTTT.